These 14 T cell receptor beta chains were sequenced from one sample in a study of cytomegalovirus exposure and HLA in healthy donors. The PCR had 60 Vbeta and 13 Jbeta primers. Produced via immunoSEQ multiplex PCR; TCRdb's table is partial and in-frame only. The table has 120,000 or so clones, around 66% seen once. The source material was PBMCs. The receptors here all came from a young man in good health and CMV-seronegative.

The genes are TRBV9 and TRBJ1-1; 9 bases map to TRBD1. This CDR3 spans 14 amino acids. J gave up 4 bases and V 3 bases, and 4 bases lay outside the gene matches. Per germline, CDR1 SGDLS and CDR2 YYNGEE. CDR3 nucleotides: TGTGCCAGCAGCGGGACAGGGGTGGGCACTGAAGCTTTCTTT. It is translated as CASSGTGVGTEAFF.

The chain employs TRBV29-1 and TRBJ2-1; TRBD1 matches at 8 bases. Germline V gives CDR1 SQVTM, CDR2 ANQGSEA. V dropped 6 bases and J dropped 5; count of bases not matched to a gene: 6. This CDR3 is built from 13 residues. The CDR3 reads CSVARGLHNEQFF. Written as DNA, the CDR3 is TGCAGCGTCGCCAGGGGGCTGCACAATGAGCAGTTCTTC.

V and J are TRBV6-1 and TRBJ1-3; TRBD1 aligns across 10 bases. After removal of 4 bases from V and 4 bases from J, the junction contained 4 bases not matched to a gene. Germline loops: CDR1 MNHNS, CDR2 SASEGT. CDR3 size: 15 residues. This CDR3 is CASSGQGATGNTIYF. CDR3 nucleotide sequence: TGTGCCAGCAGTGGACAGGGGGCGACGGGAAACACCATATATTTT.

This chain links TRBV18 with TRBJ2-3; 7 bases line up with TRBD1. With 2 bases clipped from V and 5 bases from J, the junction kept 4 bases outside the gene matches. The germline gives CDR1 KGHSH, CDR2 LQKENI. The CDR3 length is 14 residues. CDR3 DNA sequence: TGTGCCAGCTCACCATATCGACAGGGAGATACGCAGTATTTT. Translating it yields CASSPYRQGDTQYF.

The rearrangement links TRBV15 to TRBJ2-1; D uncertain. The CDR3 covers 13 residues. V lost 3 bases and J lost 5, with 8 bases in between. Germline V gene lookup returns CDR1 LNHNV and CDR2 YYDKDF (reference sequence). For the CDR3, the DNA is TGTGCCACCAGCAGCAGACGGGACAATGAGCAGTTCTTC. Its protein product is CATSSRRDNEQFF.

The V and J genes are TRBV19 and TRBJ2-2; 13 bases line up with TRBD2. The CDR3 totals 17 residues. After removal of 8 bases from V and 4 bases from J, the junction contained 10 bases not matched to a gene. The V gene's germline CDR1 is LNHDA and CDR2 SQIVND (reference sequence). The chain's CDR3 is CASAIPGLAGTTGELFF. The DNA of the CDR3 is TGTGCCAGTGCTATCCCGGGACTAGCGGGAACCACCGGGGAGCTGTTTTTT.

This CDR3 reads CASSSAGTGIHEQYF. The CDR3 bases are TGCGCCAGCAGCTCGGCCGGGACAGGGATCCACGAGCAGTACTTC. V usage is TRBV4-1 and J usage is TRBJ2-7; TRBD1 matches at 9 bases. Looked up from germline, CDR1 is MGHRA and CDR2 is YSYEKL. V was pared by 5 bases and J by 5 bases, with 10 bases of the junction left unmatched. The CDR3 covers 15 residues.

This clone was counted once. This sequence joins TRBV2 and TRBJ2-7; 10 bases map to TRBD1. Trimming removed 6 bases from V and 1 base from J; junction bases left unmatched: 3. From germline, CDR1 is SNHLY and CDR2 FYNNEI. This CDR3 spans 14 amino acids. CDR3: CASRDRGYSYEQYF. CDR3 coding DNA: TGTGCCAGCAGGGACAGGGGGTATTCCTACGAGCAGTACTTC.

This clone was observed a handful of times. V usage is TRBV29-1 and J usage is TRBJ1-4; possible D gene TRBD1, 5 bases. This CDR3 has 13 residues. Trimming cost V 4 bases and J 7 bases, with 13 bases left between them. CDR1 is SQVTM and CDR2 is ANQGSEA in the germline V gene. The CDR3 region is CSVVGGRGEKLFF. The CDR3 nucleotides read TGCAGCGTTGTGGGTGGGAGGGGTGAAAAACTGTTTTTT.

CDR3 amino acids: CSVLAGTDTQYF. DNA for the CDR3: TGCAGCGTTCTAGCCGGCACAGATACGCAGTATTTT. V gene TRBV29-1 combines with J gene TRBJ2-3; D possibly corresponds to TRBD2 (5 bases). The CDR3 loop spans 12 amino acids. Germline V gene sequence: CDR1 SQVTM, CDR2 ANQGSEA. V lost 5 bases, J lost 1 base, and 7 bases lay in between.

J is TRBJ1-1 and V is TRBV11-2; TRBD1 matches 8 bases. The V gene end was trimmed by 1 base and the J gene end by 1 base; junction bases not matched to a gene: 8. The CDR3 has 17 amino acids. The germline gives CDR1 SGHAT, CDR2 FQNNGV. CDR3 coding DNA: TGTGCCAGCAGCTTAGGCCATGGGGACAGGAAGAACACTGAAGCTTTCTTT. This sequence encodes CASSLGHGDRKNTEAFF.

The rearrangement links TRBV7-9 to TRBJ1-4, with D possibly TRBD1 on 6 matching bases. The CDR3 length is 15 residues. V gave up 0 bases and J gave up 9 bases, with 14 bases separating them. Germline assignment: CDR1 SEHNR and CDR2 FQNEAQ (reference sequence). The CDR3: CASSLASGESQKLFF. Written as DNA, the CDR3 is TGTGCCAGCAGCTTAGCGTCAGGGGAGAGTCAAAAACTGTTTTTT.

The rearrangement joins TRBV9 to TRBJ1-2; no clear D. V lost 2 bases and J lost 0, with 5 bases in between. The V gene's germline CDR1 is SGDLS and CDR2 YYNGEE. The CDR3 runs to 13 residues. CDR3 protein: CASSVGTNYGYTF. In DNA form, the CDR3 reads TGTGCCAGCAGCGTGGGCACTAACTATGGCTACACCTTC.

The count of this clone is one. Since no conserved phenylalanine or tryptophan closes the CDR3, a read error is the likely cause. The genes are TRBV5-1 and TRBJ2-7; TRBD1 matches 7 bases. With V trimmed by 5 bases and J by 6 bases, 11 bases remained unmatched. Per germline, CDR1 SGHRS and CDR2 YFSETQ. The CDR3 is 14 amino acids. CDR3: CASSPSTGASEQYL. The CDR3 DNA sequence: TGCGCCAGCAGTCCTTCCACAGGGGCGTCCGAGCAGTACCTC.